This T cell receptor (beta chain) was sequenced during a study of cytomegalovirus exposure and HLA in healthy donors. A multiplex PCR was run with 60 Vbeta primers and 13 Jbeta primers. Assay used: immunoSEQ multiplex PCR; TCRdb lists only in-frame clones, some missing. The profile covers about 92,000 clones, with more than 65% appearing a single time and roughly 1.1% taken by the ten largest. Germline CDR1 and CDR2: MDHEN and SYDVKM. The CDR3 loop spans 13 amino acids. Unmatched junction bases numbered 3, after V lost 2 bases and J lost 8 bases. This TCR came from a girl under 10 years old in good health and CMV-seropositive. Input material: PBMCs. The gene calls are TRBV28 and TRBJ1-1, with 9 bases identical to TRBD1. DNA for the CDR3: TGTGCCAGCAGTTTACCCGACAGGGGGGAAGCTTTCTTT. Protein sequence: CASSLPDRGEAFF. The full variable domain, in which reference TRBV28 and TRBJ1-1 provide the parts outside the CDR3, is DVKVTQSSRYLVKRTGEKVFLECVQDMDHENMFWYRQDPGLGLRLIYFSYDVKMKEKGDIPEGYSVSREKKERFSLILESASTNQTSMYLCASSLPDRGEAFFGQGTRLTVV.